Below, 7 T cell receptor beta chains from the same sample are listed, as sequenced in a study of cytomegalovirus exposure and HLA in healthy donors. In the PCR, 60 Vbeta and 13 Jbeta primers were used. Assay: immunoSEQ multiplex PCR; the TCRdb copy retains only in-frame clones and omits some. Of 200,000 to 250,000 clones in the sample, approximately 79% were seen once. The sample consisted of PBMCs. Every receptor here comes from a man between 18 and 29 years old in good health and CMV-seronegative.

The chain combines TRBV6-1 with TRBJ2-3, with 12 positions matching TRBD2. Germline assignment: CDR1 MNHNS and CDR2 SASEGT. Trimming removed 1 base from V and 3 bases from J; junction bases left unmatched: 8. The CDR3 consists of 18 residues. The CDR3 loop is CASSEDGLAGFPTDTQYF. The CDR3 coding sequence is TGTGCCAGCAGTGAAGATGGACTAGCGGGGTTTCCAACAGATACGCAGTATTTT.

This CDR3 is CASSLIPNDRDTEAFF. The CDR3 DNA sequence: TGTGCCAGCAGCTTAATCCCCAATGACAGGGACACTGAAGCTTTCTTT. The chain employs TRBV13 and TRBJ1-1, with 7 bases matching TRBD1. The CDR3 sequence is 16 residues long. J gave up 3 bases and V 2 bases, and 9 bases lay outside the gene matches. In germline, CDR1 is PRHDT, CDR2 FYEKMQ (reference sequence).

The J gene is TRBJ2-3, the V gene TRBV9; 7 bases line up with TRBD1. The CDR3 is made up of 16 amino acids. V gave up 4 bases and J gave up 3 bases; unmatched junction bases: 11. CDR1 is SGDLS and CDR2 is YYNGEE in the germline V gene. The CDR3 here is CASSPPPGGRTDTQYF. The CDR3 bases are TGTGCCAGCAGCCCTCCCCCAGGGGGAAGGACAGATACGCAGTATTTT.

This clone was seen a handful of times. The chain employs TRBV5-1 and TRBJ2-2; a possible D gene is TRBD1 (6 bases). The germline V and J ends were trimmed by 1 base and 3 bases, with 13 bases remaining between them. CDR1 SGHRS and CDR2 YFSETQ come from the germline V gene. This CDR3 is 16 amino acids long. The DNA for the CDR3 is TGCGCCAGCAGCTTGATTTCGTCAGGGGACACCGGGGAGCTGTTTTTT. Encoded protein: CASSLISSGDTGELFF.

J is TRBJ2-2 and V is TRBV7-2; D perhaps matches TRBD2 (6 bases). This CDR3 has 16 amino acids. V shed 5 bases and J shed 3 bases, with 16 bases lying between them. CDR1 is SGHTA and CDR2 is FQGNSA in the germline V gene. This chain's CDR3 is CASSLNQPGDTGELFF. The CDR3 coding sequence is TGTGCCAGCAGCCTAAACCAACCGGGAGACACCGGGGAGCTGTTTTTT.

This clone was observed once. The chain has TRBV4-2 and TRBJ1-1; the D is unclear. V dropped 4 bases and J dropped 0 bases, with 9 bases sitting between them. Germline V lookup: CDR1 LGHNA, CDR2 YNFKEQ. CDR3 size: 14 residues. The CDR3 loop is CASSLGEMNTEAFF. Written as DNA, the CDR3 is TGTGCCAGCAGCCTCGGGGAAATGAACACTGAAGCTTTCTTT.

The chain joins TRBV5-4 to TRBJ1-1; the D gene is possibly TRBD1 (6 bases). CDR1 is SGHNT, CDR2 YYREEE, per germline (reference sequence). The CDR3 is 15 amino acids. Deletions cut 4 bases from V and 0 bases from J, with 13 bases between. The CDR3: CASSPAGVMNTEAFF. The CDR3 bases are TGTGCCAGCAGCCCTGCAGGGGTCATGAACACTGAAGCTTTCTTT.